The TCR beta chain under discussion was sequenced for a study of cytomegalovirus exposure and HLA in healthy donors. Study-level findings and limits: Fewer N-insertions than the approximately 700-donor mean were reportedly shown by an Asian-associated ancestry cluster in a later analysis. Later on, a genetic analysis was performed. It linked a missense variant in DCLRE1C with V- and J-gene trimming of TCR beta. In an earlier analysis, productive rearrangement rates for most beta V segments clustered near 87% or 30%.

Both 60 Vbeta primers and 13 Jbeta primers went into the PCR. Per the study methods: Later work found around 85 million unique TCR beta chains, with 9.5 million to 11 million shared. TCRdb keeps only in-frame clones here, not all; method: immunoSEQ multiplex PCR. The V and J calls and clone size come from that table; D and trimming were worked out from the DNA. Of tens of thousands of clones in the sample, under 85% are singletons; the top ten hold roughly 5.5%. V was clipped by 3 bases and J by 2 bases, with 23 bases between them. Germline V lookup: CDR1 GTSNPN, CDR2 SVGIG (reference sequence). The length of the CDR3 is 18 residues. This clone was recorded a few times. The antigen is undetermined.

This chain links TRBV30 with TRBJ1-5; D might be TRBD1 (6 bases). The receptor was derived from a man between 50 and 59 years old in good health and CMV-seronegative. The material sequenced was PBMCs. DNA of the CDR3: TGTGCCTGGAGGCGGGGGGGCATAGGAGCGGTTGGCAATCAGCCCCAGCATTTT. Amino acid sequence: CAWRRGGIGAVGNQPQHF.